This T cell receptor (beta chain) was recorded in a study of blood T cell repertoires in COVID-19. About the research overall: COVID-19 samples collected from the United States, Italy and Spain covered acute and convalescent phases. Nucleic acid was either cDNA or gDNA, and it came from T cells, B-cell-depleted T cells, or PBMCs.

Per the original data handling: Reference gene primer amplification in the assay estimated nucleated cell counts. Assay used: immunoSEQ multiplex PCR; TCRdb lists only in-frame clones, some missing. V, J and clone size reflect that table, while D and trimming were determined from the DNA. The data hold fewer than 200,000 clones, with roughly 76% observed a single time. Trimming removed 4 bases from V and 8 bases from J; junction bases left unmatched: 8. Per the germline V gene, CDR1 is KGHSH and CDR2 is LQKENI. The CDR3 loop spans 14 amino acids. The chain uses TRBV18 and TRBJ1-2, with 9 bases identical to TRBD1. Sample: peripheral blood. The sequence was obtained from a woman in her 50s with active or convalescent COVID-19. CDR3 nucleotides: TGTGCCAGCTCACTTAAACAGGGGGCTCGAGGCTACACCTTC. Its protein product is CASSLKQGARGYTF.